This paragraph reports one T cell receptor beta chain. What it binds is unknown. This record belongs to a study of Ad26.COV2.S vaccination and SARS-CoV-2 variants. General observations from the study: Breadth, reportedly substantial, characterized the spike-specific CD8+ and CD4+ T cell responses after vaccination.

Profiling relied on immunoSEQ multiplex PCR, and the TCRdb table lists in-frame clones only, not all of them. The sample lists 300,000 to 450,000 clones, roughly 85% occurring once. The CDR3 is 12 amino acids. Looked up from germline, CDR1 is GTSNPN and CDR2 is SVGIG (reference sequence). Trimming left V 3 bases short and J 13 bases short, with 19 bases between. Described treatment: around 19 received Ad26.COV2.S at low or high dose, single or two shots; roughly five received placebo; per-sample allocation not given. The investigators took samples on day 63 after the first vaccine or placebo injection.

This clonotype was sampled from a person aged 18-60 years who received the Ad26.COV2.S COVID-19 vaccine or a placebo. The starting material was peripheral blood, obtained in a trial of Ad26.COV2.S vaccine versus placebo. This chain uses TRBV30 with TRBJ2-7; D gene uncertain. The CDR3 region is CAWRPGPLKAYF. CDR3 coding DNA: TGTGCCTGGAGGCCGGGCCCCTTAAAGGCTTACTTC.